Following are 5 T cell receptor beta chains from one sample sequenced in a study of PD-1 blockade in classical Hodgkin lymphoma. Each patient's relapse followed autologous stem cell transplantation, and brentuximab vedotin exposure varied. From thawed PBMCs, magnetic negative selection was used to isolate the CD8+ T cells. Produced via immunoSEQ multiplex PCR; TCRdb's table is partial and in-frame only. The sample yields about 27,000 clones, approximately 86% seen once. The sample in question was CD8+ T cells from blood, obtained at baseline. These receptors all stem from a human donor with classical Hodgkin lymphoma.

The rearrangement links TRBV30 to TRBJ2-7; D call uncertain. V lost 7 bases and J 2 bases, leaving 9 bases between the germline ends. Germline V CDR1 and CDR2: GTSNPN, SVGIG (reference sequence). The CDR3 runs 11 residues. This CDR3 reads CALSGAYEQYF. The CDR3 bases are TGTGCCTTATCTGGGGCCTACGAGCAGTACTTC.

In DNA, the CDR3 is TGCGCCAGCACCCAGCGGGGACCAGACCCCTACAATGAGCAGTTCTTC. Its translation: CASTQRGPDPYNEQFF. The chain joins TRBV4-1 to TRBJ2-1; 7 nucleotides agree with TRBD2. The CDR3 contains 16 residues. Unmatched junction bases numbered 11, after V lost 7 bases and J lost 2 bases. Looked up from germline, CDR1 is MGHRA and CDR2 is YSYEKL.

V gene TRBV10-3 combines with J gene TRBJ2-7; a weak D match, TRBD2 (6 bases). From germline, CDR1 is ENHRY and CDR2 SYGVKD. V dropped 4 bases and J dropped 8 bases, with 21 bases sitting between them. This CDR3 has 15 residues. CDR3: CAISVLVGGSLQQYF. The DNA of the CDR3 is TGTGCCATCAGTGTTCTCGTCGGAGGGTCTCTGCAGCAGTACTTC.

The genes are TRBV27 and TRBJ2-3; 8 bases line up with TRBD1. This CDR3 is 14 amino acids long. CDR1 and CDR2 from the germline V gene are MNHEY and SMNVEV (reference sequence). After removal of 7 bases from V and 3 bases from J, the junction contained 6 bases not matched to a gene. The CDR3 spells CASTLTGGTDTQYF. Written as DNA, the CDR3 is TGTGCCAGCACACTCACAGGGGGAACAGATACGCAGTATTTT.

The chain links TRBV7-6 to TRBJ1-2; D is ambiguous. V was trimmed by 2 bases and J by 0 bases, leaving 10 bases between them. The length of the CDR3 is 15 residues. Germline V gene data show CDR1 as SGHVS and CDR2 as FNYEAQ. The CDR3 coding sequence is TGTGCCAGCAGCTTAATTGCGGAGACTAACTATGGCTACACCTTC. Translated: CASSLIAETNYGYTF.